Sequencing of this TCR beta chain was carried out in a study of cytomegalovirus exposure and HLA in healthy donors. PCR involved 60 Vbeta and 13 Jbeta primers. TCRdb's table, derived via immunoSEQ multiplex PCR, lists solely in-frame clones and lacks some. The sample comprises 85,000 to 100,000 clones, around 59% of which are singletons, and roughly 2% rests with the top ten. The CDR3 length is 13 residues. V gave up 6 bases and J gave up 1 base; unmatched junction bases: 1. Germline-derived CDR1 and CDR2 are SNHLY and FYNNEI. Material for sequencing was PBMCs. The sequence was obtained from a human donor in good health. The rearrangement uses TRBV2 and TRBJ1-1; 8 bases line up with TRBD1. CDR3 loop: CASRGQANTEAFF. In DNA form, the CDR3 reads TGTGCCAGCAGGGGACAGGCGAACACTGAAGCTTTCTTT.